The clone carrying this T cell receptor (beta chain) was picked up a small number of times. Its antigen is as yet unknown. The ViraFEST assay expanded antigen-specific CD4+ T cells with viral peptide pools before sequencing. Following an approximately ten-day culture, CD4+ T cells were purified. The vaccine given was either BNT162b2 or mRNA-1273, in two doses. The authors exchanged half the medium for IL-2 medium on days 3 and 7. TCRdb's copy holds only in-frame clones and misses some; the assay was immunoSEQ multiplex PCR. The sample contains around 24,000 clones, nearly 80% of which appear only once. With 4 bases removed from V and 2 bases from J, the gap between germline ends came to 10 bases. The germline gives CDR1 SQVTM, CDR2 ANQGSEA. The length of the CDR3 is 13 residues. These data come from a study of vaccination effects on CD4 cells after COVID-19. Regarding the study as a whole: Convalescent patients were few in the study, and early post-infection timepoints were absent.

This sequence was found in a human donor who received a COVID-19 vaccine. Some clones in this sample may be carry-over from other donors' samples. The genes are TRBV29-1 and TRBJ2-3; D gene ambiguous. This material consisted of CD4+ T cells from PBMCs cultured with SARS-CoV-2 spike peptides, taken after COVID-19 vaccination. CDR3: CSVGRGYTDTQYF. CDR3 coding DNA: TGCAGCGTTGGGCGCGGTTACACAGATACGCAGTATTTT.